These 14 T cell receptor beta chains originate from one sample sequenced in a study of blood T cell repertoires in COVID-19. TCRdb keeps only in-frame clones here, not all; method: immunoSEQ multiplex PCR. The sample records about 190,000 clones, around four fifths being singletons. The sample comprised peripheral blood. The receptor set was obtained from a human donor in a cohort sampled during active COVID-19.

The chain links TRBV18 to TRBJ2-1; 12 bases map to TRBD2. From germline, CDR1 is KGHSH and CDR2 LQKENI. The junction had 8 bases not matched to a gene; V was cut back by 5 bases and J by 0 bases. CDR3 length equals 18 residues. Here the CDR3 DNA reads TGTGCCAGCTCAATAAGGACTAGCGGGACTAGCTCCTACAATGAGCAGTTCTTC. Amino acid sequence: CASSIRTSGTSSYNEQFF.

This clone is a singleton in its sample. The J gene is TRBJ1-3, the V gene TRBV10-2; possibly TRBD1 for D (6 bases). Germline loops: CDR1 WSHSY, CDR2 SAAADI. This CDR3 spans 14 amino acids. V gave up 2 bases and J gave up 4 bases, with 9 bases separating them. CDR3 coding DNA: TGCGCCAGCAGTGAGCAGGGGTGGGGAAACACCATATATTTT. Its translation: CASSEQGWGNTIYF.

Regarding this clone: An end of the junction differs from the germline gene, which may be a read error. The chain recombines TRBV2 with TRBJ1-4; D possibly corresponds to TRBD1 (5 bases). Germline V gene lookup returns CDR1 SNHLY and CDR2 FYNNEI. This CDR3 region has 12 residues. The CDR3 DNA follows: TGTGCCAGCAGCCAAAAATTGGGGCAATTCGTTTTT. Translated, it gives CASSQKLGQFVF.

J is TRBJ2-7 and V is TRBV6-5, with 10 bases matching TRBD2. With 5 bases clipped from V and 2 bases from J, the junction kept 0 bases outside the gene matches. The CDR3 totals 13 residues. The germline V gene encodes CDR1 MNHEY and CDR2 SVGAGI. CDR3 in amino acids: CASSLAGAYEQYF. As DNA, the CDR3 is TGTGCCAGCAGTCTAGCGGGAGCCTACGAGCAGTACTTC.

The rearrangement joins TRBV6-5 to TRBJ1-5, with D possibly matching TRBD1 (5 bases). The V end lost 7 bases, the J end lost 4 bases, and 17 bases lay between the germline ends. This CDR3 spans 15 amino acids. Germline V gives CDR1 MNHEY, CDR2 SVGAGI. In DNA, the CDR3 is TGTGCCAGCAAAACCGGCCGGGGGATTAATCAGCCCCAGCATTTT. It specifies CASKTGRGINQPQHF.

The chain carries TRBV2 and TRBJ1-2; possible D gene TRBD1, 5 bases. The CDR3 totals 13 residues. Germline lookup yields CDR1 SNHLY and CDR2 FYNNEI. Trimming shortened V by 1 base and J by 4 bases, and 7 bases separated the two germline ends. The CDR3, as DNA: TGTGCCAGCAGTGAAGGGGGCCTCTATGGCTACACCTTC. Protein product: CASSEGGLYGYTF.

This chain joins TRBV5-4 and TRBJ1-3, with TRBD1 matching 8 bases. The CDR3 extends over 16 amino acids. Losses at the gene ends were 2 bases for V and 8 bases for J; bases not matched to a gene: 12. The germline CDR1 and CDR2 sequences are SGHNT and YYREEE (reference sequence). The CDR3 sequence is CASSFTDRVSRDTIYF. The CDR3, as DNA: TGTGCCAGCAGCTTTACGGACAGGGTGTCCCGGGACACCATATATTTT. Based on the CDR3 plus reference TRBV5-4 and TRBJ1-3, the full variable domain is ETGVTQSPTHLIKTRGQQVTLRCSSQSGHNTVSWYQQALGQGPQFIFQYYREEENGRGNFPPRFSGLQFPNYSSELNVNALELDDSALYLCASSFTDRVSRDTIYFGEGSWLTVV.

The V and J genes are TRBV30 and TRBJ1-5, with TRBD1 identical over 7 bases. CDR3 size: 15 residues. After removal of 2 bases from V and 5 bases from J, the junction contained 9 bases not matched to a gene. Germline V gives CDR1 GTSNPN, CDR2 SVGIG (reference sequence). The CDR3 reads CAWSQKGAAHQPQHF. In DNA form, the CDR3 reads TGTGCCTGGAGTCAAAAGGGGGCGGCCCATCAGCCCCAGCATTTT.

The V call is TRBV14, the J call TRBJ1-1; TRBD1 aligns across 9 bases. This CDR3 is 16 amino acids long. Germline lookup yields CDR1 SGHDN and CDR2 FVKESK. V gave up 0 bases and J gave up 7 bases; unmatched junction bases: 9. Written as DNA, the CDR3 is TGTGCCAGCAGCCAAGATTTTGACAGGGGGATTAATGAAGCTTTCTTT. Its translation is CASSQDFDRGINEAFF.

The V and J genes are TRBV10-3 and TRBJ1-4, with D tentatively TRBD1 (5 bases). The germline gives CDR1 ENHRY, CDR2 SYGVKD. The CDR3 sequence is 15 residues long. The ends were cut back, 1 base at V and 7 bases at J, with 13 bases in the middle. CDR3: CAISEWGDAGEKLFF. The CDR3 bases are TGTGCCATCAGTGAGTGGGGGGACGCCGGTGAAAAACTGTTTTTT.

This chain uses TRBV7-2 with TRBJ2-7, with D unresolved. CDR1 is SGHTA, CDR2 FQGNSA, per germline. The CDR3 runs to 15 residues. The V end lost 4 bases, the J end lost 4 bases, and 17 bases lay between the germline ends. Written as DNA, the CDR3 is TGTGCCAGCAGCTCCTTGGGCGTTTTGGCATACGAGCAGTACTTC. Amino acids: CASSSLGVLAYEQYF.

This chain joins TRBV3-1 (or the pseudogene TRBV3-2) and TRBJ2-7; 10 bases fit TRBD1. Trimming at V came to 1 base and at J to 6 bases, leaving 0 bases not matched to a gene. Germline CDR1 LGHDT, CDR2 YNNKEL (reference sequence). This CDR3 contains 13 residues. The CDR3 loop is CASSQGTGGEQYV. The CDR3 DNA reads TGTGCCAGCAGCCAAGGGACAGGGGGCGAGCAGTACGTC.

The gene calls are TRBV12-3 or TRBV12-4 and TRBJ2-5; TRBD2 is a possible D gene (6 bases). The CDR3 runs to 13 residues. Trimming shortened V by 8 bases and J by 2 bases, and 12 bases separated the two germline ends. The CDR3 region is CASALGTQETQYF. For the CDR3, the DNA is TGTGCCAGCGCCCTCGGGACTCAAGAGACCCAGTACTTC.

V gene TRBV2 combines with J gene TRBJ1-4, with no clear D. The CDR3 totals 14 residues. Looked up from germline, CDR1 is SNHLY and CDR2 is FYNNEI. V was clipped by 5 bases and J by 8 bases, with 15 bases between them. The CDR3 nucleotides are TGTGCCAGCAGTAACCGGGATGAGGGAGAAAAACTGTTTTTT. As protein: CASSNRDEGEKLFF.